A selection of T cell receptor beta chains follows, all from one sample in a study of control samples from healthy donors and cancer patients. The data were produced by immunoSEQ multiplex PCR, yet TCRdb's version contains in-frame clones alone and is incomplete. The repertoire holds 100,000 to 150,000 clones, nearly 90% seen once, with about 7.6% in the top ten. The sequencing sample was made of PBMCs. The receptor set was obtained from a man in his fifties with head and neck cancer. The CDR3 runs from the conserved cysteine through the conserved F or W. The D gene is left open where the match is weak. Clone size is not always given. Where it is, it says once, few, many or a class for expanded clones.

cdr3_length	v_call	clone_size	j_call	d_call	cdr3_aa	cdr3_nt
14	TRBV2	.	TRBJ2-7	.	CASSELGSVYEQYF	TGTGCCAGCAGTGAACTTGGGTCCGTCTACGAGCAGTACTTC
14	TRBV15	.	TRBJ2-7	.	CATSRDGSRYEQYF	TGTGCCACCAGCAGAGATGGAAGCCGGTACGAGCAGTACTTC
14	TRBV27	.	TRBJ1-5	TRBD1	CASSHRGKNQPQHF	TGTGCCAGCAGTCACAGGGGGAAGAATCAGCCCCAGCATTTT
13	TRBV6-5	.	TRBJ2-3	TRBD1	CASIQGLIDTQYF	TGTGCCAGCATACAGGGGCTGATAGATACGCAGTATTTT
15	TRBV5-1	.	TRBJ1-3	.	CASSLRAASGNTIYF	TGCGCCAGCAGCTTGAGGGCGGCCTCTGGAAACACCATATATTTT
13	TRBV10-3	.	TRBJ1-2	.	CAISEDNLYGYTF	TGTGCCATCAGTGAAGACAACCTCTATGGCTACACCTTC
14	TRBV27	.	TRBJ2-7	TRBD1	CASSLRRTGDEQYF	TGTGCCAGCAGTTTACGGAGGACAGGGGACGAGCAGTACTTC
14	TRBV25-1	.	TRBJ2-1	TRBD2	CASSESSGRNEQFF	TGTGCCAGCAGTGAGTCTAGCGGGAGAAATGAGCAGTTCTTC
14	TRBV29-1	.	TRBJ1-2	.	CSVGERGRGYGYTF	TGCAGCGTTGGGGAGCGTGGGCGCGGATATGGCTACACCTTC
14	TRBV28	.	TRBJ2-1	TRBD1	CASRRTGSYNEQFF	TGTGCCAGCAGACGGACAGGTTCCTACAATGAGCAGTTCTTC
14	TRBV5-6	.	TRBJ2-7	TRBD1	CASSPGQGAYEQYF	TGTGCCAGCAGCCCGGGACAGGGGGCCTACGAGCAGTACTTC
17	TRBV27	.	TRBJ2-6	.	CASRKTIPAGGANVLTF	TGTGCCAGCAGGAAAACGATCCCCGCAGGTGGGGCCAACGTCCTGACTTTC
13	TRBV7-9	.	TRBJ1-1	.	CASSLVTTTEAFF	TGTGCCAGCAGCTTAGTAACCACCACTGAAGCTTTCTTT
16	TRBV5-6	.	TRBJ1-5	TRBD1	CASSTGQGRVNQPQHF	TGTGCCAGCAGCACAGGACAGGGGAGGGTAAATCAGCCCCAGCATTTT
14	TRBV5-1	.	TRBJ1-1	.	CASSLGAGGTEAFF	TGCGCCAGCAGCTTGGGGGCAGGAGGGACTGAAGCTTTCTTT
16	TRBV7-3	.	TRBJ2-3	TRBD2	CASSPGQSGGADTQYF	TGTGCCAGCAGCCCTGGCCAGAGCGGGGGGGCGGATACGCAGTATTTT
16	TRBV4-2	.	TRBJ2-1	.	CASSPAAGPSYNEQFF	TGTGCCAGCAGCCCCGCCGCGGGGCCCTCCTACAATGAGCAGTTCTTC
11	TRBV20-1	.	TRBJ1-1	.	CSAPLDTEAFF	TGCAGTGCTCCTTTGGACACTGAAGCTTTCTTT
13	TRBV7-9	.	TRBJ1-1	TRBD1	CASSSQGATEAFF	TGTGCCAGCAGCTCACAGGGGGCTACCGAAGCTTTCTTT
17	TRBV3-1/TRBV3-2	.	TRBJ2-1	TRBD2	CASSQGGTSGSAGEQFF	TGTGCCAGCAGCCAAGGGGGGACTAGCGGGTCAGCCGGTGAGCAGTTCTTC
16	TRBV3-1/TRBV3-2	.	TRBJ2-7	TRBD2	CASSLGSSGASYEQYF	TGTGCCAGCAGCCTGGGTTCTAGCGGGGCTTCCTACGAGCAGTACTTC
15	TRBV28	.	TRBJ1-4	.	CASNGGGEANEKLFF	TGTGCCAGCAACGGTGGGGGGGAAGCTAATGAAAAACTGTTTTTT
15	TRBV7-8	once	TRBJ1-1	.	CASSRFRIQNTEAFF	TGTGCCAGCAGCAGATTCAGGATACAGAACACTGAAGCTTTCTTT
16	TRBV27	.	TRBJ2-1	.	CASTQRAAPPYNEQFF	TGTGCCAGCACTCAGCGGGCTGCCCCGCCCTACAATGAGCAGTTCTTC
15	TRBV27	.	TRBJ2-1	.	CASTPFQGGFNEQFF	TGTGCCAGCACCCCCTTTCAGGGGGGGTTTAATGAGCAGTTCTTC
16	TRBV5-6	.	TRBJ2-7	TRBD2	CASSLGLAGVSYEQYF	TGTGCCAGCAGCTTGGGGCTAGCGGGAGTAAGCTACGAGCAGTACTTC
17	TRBV19	.	TRBJ1-5	TRBD1	CASSTGTGIASNQPQHF	TGTGCCAGTAGTACCGGGACAGGAATTGCTAGCAATCAGCCCCAGCATTTT
14	TRBV6-6	.	TRBJ1-2	.	CASSYGTGNYGYTF	TGTGCCAGCAGTTACGGTACAGGCAACTATGGCTACACCTTC
12	TRBV18	.	TRBJ1-1	.	CASSDRFSEAFF	TGTGCCAGCTCAGACAGGTTTTCTGAAGCTTTCTTT
16	TRBV7-2	.	TRBJ2-1	TRBD2	CASSFFGSGGREEQFF	TGTGCCAGCAGCTTTTTTGGTAGCGGGGGGCGGGAAGAGCAGTTCTTC
16	TRBV10-3	.	TRBJ2-1	.	CAISESKTKSYNEQFF	TGTGCCATCAGTGAGTCGAAGACTAAATCCTACAATGAGCAGTTCTTC
14	TRBV5-1	.	TRBJ2-7	TRBD1	CASSSSGQGYEQYF	TGCGCCAGCAGCTCCTCGGGACAGGGGTACGAGCAGTACTTC
13	TRBV2	.	TRBJ2-7	.	CASSEGPWYEQYF	TGTGCCAGCAGTGAAGGCCCGTGGTACGAGCAGTACTTC
14	TRBV5-4	.	TRBJ2-3	.	CASSYRDNTDTQYF	TGTGCCAGCAGTTACCGGGACAACACAGATACGCAGTATTTT
14	TRBV6-5	.	TRBJ2-1	.	CASSARLLSMQQFF	TGTGCCAGCAGCGCCCGACTCCTCTCGATGCAGCAGTTCTTC
13	TRBV27	once	TRBJ1-6	.	CASSGPDNSPLHF	TGTGCCAGCAGTGGGCCAGATAATTCACCCCTCCACTTT
13	TRBV7-2	.	TRBJ2-7	.	CASSFPSSYEQYF	TGTGCCAGCAGCTTTCCTAGCTCCTACGAGCAGTACTTC
13	TRBV7-6	.	TRBJ2-5	.	CASSLDSQETQYF	TGTGCCAGCAGCTTAGACAGTCAAGAGACCCAGTACTTC
13	TRBV3-1/TRBV3-2	.	TRBJ2-7	.	CASSQVGSYEQYF	TGTGCCAGCAGCCAAGTTGGCAGCTACGAGCAGTACTTC
14	TRBV2	.	TRBJ2-7	.	CASSGWTGRGEQYF	TGTGCCAGCAGTGGTTGGACAGGGAGGGGCGAGCAGTACTTC
14	TRBV2	.	TRBJ1-4	.	CASSQRQQNEKLFF	TGTGCCAGCAGTCAAAGACAGCAGAATGAAAAACTGTTTTTT
15	TRBV28	.	TRBJ1-5	.	CASSLPWGNDQPQHF	TGTGCCAGCAGTTTACCCTGGGGGAATGATCAGCCCCAGCATTTT
13	TRBV6-5	.	TRBJ2-7	.	CASSLGPSYEQYF	TGTGCCAGCAGTTTGGGCCCATCCTACGAGCAGTACTTC
11	TRBV19	.	TRBJ2-7	.	CASGNPYEQYF	TGTGCCAGTGGGAACCCCTACGAGCAGTACTTC
16	TRBV7-2	once	TRBJ2-5	TRBD2	CASLPGGLAVGETQYF	TGTGCCAGCCTACCGGGGGGACTAGCGGTTGGGGAGACCCAGTACTTC
11	TRBV24-1	.	TRBJ2-1	.	CATSDPRGQFF	TGTGCCACCAGTGATCCCCGGGGGCAGTTCTTC
15	TRBV7-3	.	TRBJ1-3	.	CASSPTGEPGNTIYF	TGTGCCAGCAGCCCGACTGGGGAGCCTGGAAACACCATATATTTT
14	TRBV5-1	.	TRBJ2-7	.	CASSFGTPTYEQYF	TGCGCCAGCAGCTTCGGGACACCTACCTACGAGCAGTACTTC
13	TRBV3-1/TRBV3-2	once	TRBJ2-7	.	CASKRRGSNEQYF	TGTGCCAGCAAAAGGAGGGGCTCAAACGAGCAGTACTTC
16	TRBV21-1	.	TRBJ2-7	.	CASNQGGGNRLDEQYF	TGTGCCAGCAACCAAGGAGGGGGGAACCGCCTCGACGAGCAGTACTTC